One and the same sample provided the 10 T cell receptor beta chains below, sequenced in a study of blood T cells in healthy people across ages. With a J-beta primer mix and a sample-barcoded 5' primer, a second PCR ran about 7 to 12 cycles. TCRdb passed the 5' RACE reads through MiXCR, listing each CDR3 protein once. Counted here are roughly 730,000 distinct CDR3 sequences, approximately 53% occurring once; the ten biggest clones make up roughly 26%. The sequenced material came from blood. The receptors here all came from a man in his forties or fifties in good health.

The J gene is TRBJ2-7, the V gene TRBV20-1, with D maybe TRBD2 (5 bases). The V gene's germline CDR1 is DFQATT and CDR2 SNEGSKA (reference sequence). Trimming left V 4 bases short and J 9 bases short, with 16 bases between. This CDR3 has 12 residues. The CDR3 loop is CSATVVGSAQYF. In DNA form, the CDR3 reads TGCAGTGCTACGGTGGTGGGGAGTGCGCAGTACTTC.

This clonotype was recorded at least ten times. The chain carries TRBV27 and TRBJ1-5; D unresolved. Germline CDR1 and CDR2: MNHEY and SMNVEV (reference sequence). V shed 6 bases and J shed 0 bases, with 9 bases lying between them. This CDR3 is 14 amino acids long. The DNA for the CDR3 is TGTGCCAGCAGCTTAGGTTATAGCAATCAGCCCCAGCATTTT. Encoded protein: CASSLGYSNQPQHF.

The chain links TRBV7-9 to TRBJ1-1; maybe TRBD1 (5 bases). The V gene's germline CDR1 is SEHNR and CDR2 FQNEAQ (reference sequence). The CDR3 consists of 15 residues. V lost 6 bases and J 4 bases, leaving 18 bases between the germline ends. The CDR3 DNA is TGTGCCAGCAGTTTGGGCCAGGGCGGCGTCACTGAAGCTTTCTTT. It encodes CASSLGQGGVTEAFF.

This clonotype was observed a few times. The CDR3 is CASRAIGEVSSGANVLTF. The CDR3 DNA reads as TGTGCCAGCAGGGCGATAGGGGAAGTAAGCTCTGGGGCCAACGTCCTGACTTTC. The chain uses TRBV28 and TRBJ2-6, with D possibly being TRBD1 (5 bases). Looked up from germline, CDR1 is MDHEN and CDR2 is SYDVKM. The V end was cut by 6 bases, the J end by 0 bases, with 18 bases between. The CDR3 runs 18 residues.

CDR3 in amino acids: CASSVSGRQPQHF. The DNA of the CDR3 is TGTGCCAGCAGTGTCAGCGGGCGGCAGCCCCAGCATTTT. The chain combines TRBV25-1 with TRBJ1-5; D remains ambiguous. The CDR3 has 13 amino acids. Looked up from germline, CDR1 is MGHDK and CDR2 is SYGVNS. V was pared by 4 bases and J by 7 bases, with 11 bases between.

This clonotype was seen a single time. The chain carries TRBV20-1 and TRBJ1-2, with a weak D call TRBD1 (5 bases). This CDR3 comprises 13 residues. Germline V gives CDR1 DFQATT, CDR2 SNEGSKA (reference sequence). Trimming cost V 3 bases and J 10 bases, with 18 bases left between them. The CDR3 region has the DNA TGCAGTGCTAGTCAGGGTAAAGGTCCTGACTACACCTTC. As protein: CSASQGKGPDYTF.

J is TRBJ2-5 and V is TRBV5-1; perhaps TRBD2 as D (6 bases). The CDR3 sequence is 15 residues long. Germline values: CDR1 SGHRS, CDR2 YFSETQ. The V and J ends lost 3 bases and 5 bases respectively, with 17 bases between them. CDR3 sequence: CASSSDRRAWETQYF. The DNA for the CDR3 is TGCGCCAGCAGCTCGGACCGGAGGGCGTGGGAGACCCAGTACTTC.

This clonotype appeared a few times. V is TRBV3-1 and J is TRBJ2-5; D gene unclear. Germline CDR1 and CDR2: LGHDT and YNNKEL (reference sequence). The length of the CDR3 is 12 residues. Trimming cost V 0 bases and J 6 bases, with 5 bases left between them. CDR3 DNA: TGTGCCAGCAGCCAAGATACGAAGACCCAGTACTTC. It translates to CASSQDTKTQYF.

This clonotype showed up just a few times. The CDR3 loop reads CASSYQGTSGGPQETQYF. The CDR3 DNA reads TGTGCCAGCAGTTACCAGGGGACTAGCGGGGGTCCTCAAGAGACCCAGTACTTC. The rearrangement joins TRBV6-5 to TRBJ2-5, with TRBD2 identical over 14 bases. Germline V gene data show CDR1 as MNHEY and CDR2 as SVGAGI. J gave up 2 bases and V 2 bases, and 7 bases lay outside the gene matches. The CDR3 has 18 residues.

This clonotype was observed a few times. The chain couples TRBV7-9 to TRBJ2-6; D gene unclear. V was clipped by 5 bases and J by 10 bases, with 9 bases between them. In germline, CDR1 is SEHNR, CDR2 FQNEAQ (reference sequence). The CDR3 totals 12 residues. Here the CDR3 reads CASSPDLNVLTF. In DNA form, the CDR3 reads TGTGCCAGCAGCCCGGACCTTAACGTCCTGACTTTC.